This entry is about one T cell receptor beta chain. Generated by immunoSEQ multiplex PCR, the TCRdb table keeps only in-frame clones and is missing some. The table records tens of thousands of clones, roughly 89% of them present only once. Germline lookup yields CDR1 SGHKS and CDR2 YYEKEE (reference sequence). V shed 1 base and J 5 bases; nucleotides not matched to a gene: 8. There are 15 residues in the CDR3. The source of the sample is a study of control samples from healthy donors and cancer patients. The sequence was obtained from a woman aged 50 to 60 with colorectal cancer. The chain is built from TRBV5-5 and TRBJ2-5, with TRBD1 matching 7 bases. The sequenced sample was PBMCs. This CDR3 is CASSLSGTEGETQYF. CDR3 DNA sequence: TGTGCCAGCAGCTTGTCCGGGACAGAAGGGGAGACCCAGTACTTC. Complete variable domain (other parts from reference TRBV5-5 and TRBJ2-5): DAGVTQSPTHLIKTRGQQVTLRCSPISGHKSVSWYQQVLGQGPQFIFQYYEKEERGRGNFPDRFSARQFPNYSSELNVNALLLGDSALYLCASSLSGTEGETQYFGPGTRLLVL.